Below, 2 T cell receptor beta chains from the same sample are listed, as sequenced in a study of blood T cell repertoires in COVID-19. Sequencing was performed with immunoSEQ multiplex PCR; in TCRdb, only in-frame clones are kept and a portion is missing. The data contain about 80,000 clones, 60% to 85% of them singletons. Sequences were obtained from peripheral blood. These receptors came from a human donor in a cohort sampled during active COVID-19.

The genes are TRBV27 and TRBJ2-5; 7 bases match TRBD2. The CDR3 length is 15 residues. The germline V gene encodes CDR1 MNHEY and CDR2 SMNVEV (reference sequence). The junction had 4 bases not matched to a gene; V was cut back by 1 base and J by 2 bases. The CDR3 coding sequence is TGTGCCAGCAGTTTATGGGGACTAACTCAAGAGACCCAGTACTTC. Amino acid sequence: CASSLWGLTQETQYF.

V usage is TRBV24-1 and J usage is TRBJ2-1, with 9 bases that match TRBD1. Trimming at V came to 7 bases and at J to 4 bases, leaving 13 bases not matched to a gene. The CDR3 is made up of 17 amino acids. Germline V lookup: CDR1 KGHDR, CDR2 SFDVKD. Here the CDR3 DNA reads TGTGCCACCAGCCCAACTGCCCTTGGGACAGGGTACAATGAGCAGTTCTTC. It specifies CATSPTALGTGYNEQFF.